The entry below gives a single T cell receptor (beta chain) sequence along with its context. This sample was included in a study of PD-1 blockade in classical Hodgkin lymphoma. Method: immunoSEQ multiplex PCR; TCRdb's copy keeps in-frame clones and lacks some. The repertoire includes around 20,000 clones, 75% to 90% of them detected once, and 0.2% to 0.3% sits in the top ten. This CDR3 is built from 15 residues. V lost 3 bases to trimming and J lost 8 bases; unmatched junction nucleotides: 11. Germline CDR1 SGDLS, CDR2 YYNGEE. The time point is: newly diagnosed, previously untreated cHL patient sample. Magnetic negative selection was used to purify CD4+ T cells from PBMCs that had been thawed.

The clonotype was recovered from a human donor with classical Hodgkin lymphoma. J is TRBJ1-5 and V is TRBV9, with 7 bases matching TRBD1. The sequenced sample was CD4+ T cells from blood. The CDR3 is CASSARGTLGEPQHF. The CDR3 coding sequence is TGTGCCAGCAGCGCCAGGGGGACACTCGGTGAGCCCCAGCATTTT.